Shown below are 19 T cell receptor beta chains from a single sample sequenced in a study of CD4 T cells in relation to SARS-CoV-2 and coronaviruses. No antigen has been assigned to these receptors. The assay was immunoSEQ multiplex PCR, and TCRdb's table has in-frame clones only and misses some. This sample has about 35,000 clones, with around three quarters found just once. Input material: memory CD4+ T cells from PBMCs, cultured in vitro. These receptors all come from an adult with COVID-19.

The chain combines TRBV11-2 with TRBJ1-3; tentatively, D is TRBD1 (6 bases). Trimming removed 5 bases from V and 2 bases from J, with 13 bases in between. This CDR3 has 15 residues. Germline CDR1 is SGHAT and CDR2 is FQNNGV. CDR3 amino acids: CASSPTGATGNTIYF. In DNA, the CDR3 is TGTGCCAGCAGCCCAACGGGGGCAACTGGAAACACCATATATTTT.

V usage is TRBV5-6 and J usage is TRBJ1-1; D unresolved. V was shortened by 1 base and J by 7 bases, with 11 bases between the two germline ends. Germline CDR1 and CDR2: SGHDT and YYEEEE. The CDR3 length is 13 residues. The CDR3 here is CASSLLFGIEAFF. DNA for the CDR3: TGTGCCAGCAGCTTGTTATTTGGCATTGAAGCTTTCTTT.

The CDR3 loop reads CASSPGWSGNEQFF. DNA for the CDR3: TGTGCCAGCAGCCCCGGTTGGTCTGGGAATGAGCAGTTCTTC. This chain links TRBV5-5 with TRBJ2-1; D gene ambiguous. V lost 4 bases to trimming and J lost 7 bases, with 15 bases between them. Germline V gene lookup returns CDR1 SGHKS and CDR2 YYEKEE (reference sequence). The CDR3 sequence is 14 residues long.

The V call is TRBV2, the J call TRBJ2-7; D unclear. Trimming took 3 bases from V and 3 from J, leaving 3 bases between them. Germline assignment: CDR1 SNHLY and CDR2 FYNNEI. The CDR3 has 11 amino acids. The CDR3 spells CASSEGYEQYF. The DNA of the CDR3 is TGTGCCAGCAGTGAGGGCTACGAGCAGTACTTC.

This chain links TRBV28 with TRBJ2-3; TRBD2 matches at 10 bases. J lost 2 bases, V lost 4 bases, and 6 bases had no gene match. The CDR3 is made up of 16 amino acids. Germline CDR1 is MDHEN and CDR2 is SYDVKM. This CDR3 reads CASSYPGTSATDTQYF. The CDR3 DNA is TGTGCCAGCAGTTACCCCGGGACTAGCGCCACAGATACGCAGTATTTT.

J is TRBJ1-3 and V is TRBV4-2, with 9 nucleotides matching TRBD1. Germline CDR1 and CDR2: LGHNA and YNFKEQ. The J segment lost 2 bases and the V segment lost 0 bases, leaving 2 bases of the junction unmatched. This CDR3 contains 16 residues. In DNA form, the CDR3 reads TGTGCCAGCAGCCAAGAGGGGACAGGGACTGGAAACACCATATATTTT. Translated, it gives CASSQEGTGTGNTIYF.

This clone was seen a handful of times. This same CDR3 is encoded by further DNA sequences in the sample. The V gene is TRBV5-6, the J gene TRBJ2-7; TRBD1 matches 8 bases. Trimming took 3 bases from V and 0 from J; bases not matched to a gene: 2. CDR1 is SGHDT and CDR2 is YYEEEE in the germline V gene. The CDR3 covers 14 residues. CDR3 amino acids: CASSWDRSSYEQYF. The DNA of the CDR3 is TGTGCCAGCAGCTGGGACAGGTCCTCCTACGAGCAGTACTTC. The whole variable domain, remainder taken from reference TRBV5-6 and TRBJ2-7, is DAGVTQSPTHLIKTRGQQVTLRCSPKSGHDTVSWYQQALGQGPQFIFQYYEEEERQRGNFPDRFSGHQFPNYSSELNVNALLLGDSALYLCASSWDRSSYEQYFGPGTRLTVT.

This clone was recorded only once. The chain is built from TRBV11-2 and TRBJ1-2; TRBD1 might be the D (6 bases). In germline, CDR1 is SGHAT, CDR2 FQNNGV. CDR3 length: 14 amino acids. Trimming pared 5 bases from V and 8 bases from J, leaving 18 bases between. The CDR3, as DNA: TGTGCCAGCAGCAACATACGGGACACAAGGGGCTACACCTTC. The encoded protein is CASSNIRDTRGYTF.

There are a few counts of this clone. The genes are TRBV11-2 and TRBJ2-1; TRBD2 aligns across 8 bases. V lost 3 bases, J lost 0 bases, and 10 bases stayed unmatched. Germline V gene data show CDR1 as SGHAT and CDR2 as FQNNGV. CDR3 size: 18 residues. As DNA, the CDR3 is TGTGCCAGCAGCTTCGCTACTAGCGGCAAAGCCTCCTACAATGAGCAGTTCTTC. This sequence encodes CASSFATSGKASYNEQFF.

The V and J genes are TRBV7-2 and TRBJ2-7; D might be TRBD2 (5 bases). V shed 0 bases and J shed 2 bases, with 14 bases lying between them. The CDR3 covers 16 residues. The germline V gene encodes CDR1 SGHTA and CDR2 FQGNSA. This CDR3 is CASSLASGLTPYEQYF. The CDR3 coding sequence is TGTGCCAGCAGCTTAGCGTCTGGACTGACACCCTACGAGCAGTACTTC.

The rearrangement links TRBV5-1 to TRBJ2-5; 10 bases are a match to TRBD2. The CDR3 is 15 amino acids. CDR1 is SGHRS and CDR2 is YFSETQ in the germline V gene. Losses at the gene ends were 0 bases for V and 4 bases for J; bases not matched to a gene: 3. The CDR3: CASSLELAGVETQYF. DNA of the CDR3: TGCGCCAGCAGCTTGGAGCTAGCGGGAGTAGAGACCCAGTACTTC. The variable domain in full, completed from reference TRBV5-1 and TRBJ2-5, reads KAGVTQTPRYLIKTRGQQVTLSCSPISGHRSVSWYQQTPGQGLQFLFEYFSETQRNKGNFPGRFSGRQFSNSRSEMNVSTLELGDSALYLCASSLELAGVETQYFGPGTRLLVL.

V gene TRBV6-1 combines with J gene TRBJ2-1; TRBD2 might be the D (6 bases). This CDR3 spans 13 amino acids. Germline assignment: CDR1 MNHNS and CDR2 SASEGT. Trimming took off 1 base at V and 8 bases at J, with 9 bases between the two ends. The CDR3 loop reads CASSEGRDYEQFF. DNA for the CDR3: TGTGCCAGCAGTGAAGGGCGGGATTATGAGCAGTTCTTC.

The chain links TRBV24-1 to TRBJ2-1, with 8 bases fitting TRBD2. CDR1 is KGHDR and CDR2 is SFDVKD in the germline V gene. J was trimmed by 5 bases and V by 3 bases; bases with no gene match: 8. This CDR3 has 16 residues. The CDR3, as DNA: TGTGCCACCAGTGATAATAGCGGGACGTTTGACAATGAGCAGTTCTTC. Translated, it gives CATSDNSGTFDNEQFF.

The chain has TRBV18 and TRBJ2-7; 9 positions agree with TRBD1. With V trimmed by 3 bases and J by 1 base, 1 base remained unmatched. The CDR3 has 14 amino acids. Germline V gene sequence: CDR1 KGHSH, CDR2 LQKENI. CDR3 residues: CASSPGQGSYEQYF. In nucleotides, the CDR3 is TGTGCCAGCTCACCGGGACAGGGATCCTACGAGCAGTACTTC.

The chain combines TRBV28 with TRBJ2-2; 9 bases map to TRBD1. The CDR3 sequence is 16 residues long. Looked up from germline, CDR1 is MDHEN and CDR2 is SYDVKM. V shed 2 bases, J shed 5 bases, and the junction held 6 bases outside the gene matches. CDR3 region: CASSLTQGAGTGELFF. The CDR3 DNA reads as TGTGCCAGCAGTTTAACACAGGGGGCGGGTACCGGGGAGCTGTTTTTT. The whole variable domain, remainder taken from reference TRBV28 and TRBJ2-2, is DVKVTQSSRYLVKRTGEKVFLECVQDMDHENMFWYRQDPGLGLRLIYFSYDVKMKEKGDIPEGYSVSREKKERFSLILESASTNQTSMYLCASSLTQGAGTGELFFGEGSRLTVL.

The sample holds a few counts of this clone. The CDR3, as DNA: TGTGCCAGCAGTTACGCCGCGGGGCGGGGCTACGAGCAGTACTTC. Translated: CASSYAAGRGYEQYF. The chain links TRBV6-5 to TRBJ2-7, with D possibly TRBD2 on 6 matching bases. Trimming removed 2 bases at V and 3 bases at J, with 14 bases between. The CDR3 loop spans 15 amino acids. The V gene's germline CDR1 is MNHEY and CDR2 SVGAGI.

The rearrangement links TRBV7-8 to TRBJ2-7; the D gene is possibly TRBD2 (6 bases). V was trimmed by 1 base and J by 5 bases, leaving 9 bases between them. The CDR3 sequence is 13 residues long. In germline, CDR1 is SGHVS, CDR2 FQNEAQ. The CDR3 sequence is CASSLGSGDEQYF. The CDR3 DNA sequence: TGTGCCAGCAGCTTAGGTTCGGGGGACGAGCAGTACTTC.

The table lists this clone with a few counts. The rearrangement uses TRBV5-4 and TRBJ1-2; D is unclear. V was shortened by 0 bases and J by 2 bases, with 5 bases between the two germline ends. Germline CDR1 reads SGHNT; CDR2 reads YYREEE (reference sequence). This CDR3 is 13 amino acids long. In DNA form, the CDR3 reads TGTGCCAGCAGCTTGGCGGGGAACTATGGCTACACCTTC. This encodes CASSLAGNYGYTF.

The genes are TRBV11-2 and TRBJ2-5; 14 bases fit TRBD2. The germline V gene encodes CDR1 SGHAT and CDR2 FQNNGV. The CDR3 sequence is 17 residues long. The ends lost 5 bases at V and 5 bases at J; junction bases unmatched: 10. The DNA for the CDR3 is TGTGCCAGCAGCCACCCGGGACTAGCGGGAGATACTGAGACCCAGTACTTC. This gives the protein CASSHPGLAGDTETQYF.